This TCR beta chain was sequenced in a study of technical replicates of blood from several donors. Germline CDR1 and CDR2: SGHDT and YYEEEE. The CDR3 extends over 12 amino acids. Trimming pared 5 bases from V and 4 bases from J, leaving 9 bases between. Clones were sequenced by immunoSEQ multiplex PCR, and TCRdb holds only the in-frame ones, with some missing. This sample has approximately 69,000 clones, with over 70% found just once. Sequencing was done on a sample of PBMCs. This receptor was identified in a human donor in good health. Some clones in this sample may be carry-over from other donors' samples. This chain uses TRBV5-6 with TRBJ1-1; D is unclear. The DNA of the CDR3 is TGTGCCAGCAGGCGTTACGGCACTGAAGCTTTCTTT. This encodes CASRRYGTEAFF. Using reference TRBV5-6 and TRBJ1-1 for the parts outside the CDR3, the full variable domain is DAGVTQSPTHLIKTRGQQVTLRCSPKSGHDTVSWYQQALGQGPQFIFQYYEEEERQRGNFPDRFSGHQFPNYSSELNVNALLLGDSALYLCASRRYGTEAFFGQGTRLTVV.